This T cell receptor beta chain was sequenced during a study of blood T cell repertoires in COVID-19. The overall study: The study drew acute and convalescent COVID-19 samples from the United States, Italy and Spain. From T cells, B-cell-depleted T cells, or PBMCs came the material, which was cDNA or gDNA.

The CDR3 has 12 residues. The germline V and J ends were trimmed by 1 base and 12 bases, with 12 bases remaining between them. Germline V gives CDR1 LGHDT, CDR2 YNNKEL (reference sequence). Authors' data handling: Amplification of reference gene primers provided the estimated nucleated cell counts. Only in-frame clones appear in the TCRdb table, and some are missing; sequencing was by immunoSEQ multiplex PCR. V and J calls and clone size are those listed in that table; D and trimming were worked out from the DNA. The sample lists over 200,000 clones; 75% to 90% were seen once. The sample taken for sequencing was peripheral blood. This chain uses TRBV3-1 (or the pseudogene TRBV3-2) with TRBJ2-5; D is perhaps TRBD1 (5 bases). The sequence came from a middle-aged man with acute or convalescent COVID-19. CDR3 DNA: TGTGCCAGCAGCCAAGTTAAGGCGGACAAGTACTTC. Its translation is CASSQVKADKYF.